The 14 T cell receptor beta chains in this list originate from one sample, sequenced in a study of control samples from healthy donors and cancer patients. The table came from immunoSEQ multiplex PCR; TCRdb's copy has only in-frame clones and leaves some out. This table has some 120,000 clones, about 95% appearing once. Sequencing input: blood. The receptors here all came from a man aged 25-45 years in good health.

The chain employs TRBV3-1 (or the pseudogene TRBV3-2) and TRBJ1-1; TRBD1 matches 10 bases. CDR3 length: 15 residues. V trimming: 1 base; J trimming: 1 base; junction bases outside the gene matches: 0. Germline assignment: CDR1 LGHDT and CDR2 YNNKEL (reference sequence). The CDR3, as DNA: TGTGCCAGCAGCCAAGGGGACAGGGGGAACACTGAAGCTTTCTTT. Translating gives CASSQGDRGNTEAFF.

The rearrangement uses TRBV19 and TRBJ1-1; D not certain. The CDR3 covers 13 residues. The germline gives CDR1 LNHDA, CDR2 SQIVND (reference sequence). Deletions cut 11 bases from V and 4 bases from J, with 17 bases between. This chain's CDR3 is CAAGMVSSTEAFF. CDR3 coding DNA: TGTGCCGCGGGAATGGTAAGTTCCACTGAAGCTTTCTTT.

The V and J genes are TRBV5-1 and TRBJ1-1; no reliable D call. V was cut by 0 bases and J by 3 bases, with 6 bases left in between. Germline-derived CDR1 and CDR2 are SGHRS and YFSETQ. The CDR3 extends over 13 amino acids. The CDR3 DNA reads as TGCGCCAGCAGCTTGGAATTGCACACTGAAGCTTTCTTT. Its protein product is CASSLELHTEAFF.

This chain joins TRBV19 and TRBJ1-1; 10 bases line up with TRBD1. The germline CDR1 and CDR2 sequences are LNHDA and SQIVND (reference sequence). CDR3 size: 16 residues. J gave up 1 base and V 8 bases, and 10 bases lay outside the gene matches. The CDR3 DNA reads as TGTGCCAGTTTTACAGGGACAGGGGAGCCGAACACTGAAGCTTTCTTT. Translation gives CASFTGTGEPNTEAFF.

The CDR3 protein is CATSRGTGEQPQHF. CDR3 DNA: TGTGCCACCAGCAGAGGTACGGGGGAACAGCCCCAGCATTTT. The rearrangement uses TRBV15 and TRBJ1-5; tentative D call: TRBD1 (5 bases). Germline V CDR1 and CDR2: LNHNV, YYDKDF (reference sequence). Trimming pared 1 base from V and 7 bases from J, leaving 11 bases between. The CDR3 is 14 residues long. The variable domain in full, with the rest retrieved from reference TRBV15 and TRBJ1-5, is DAMVIQNPRYQVTQFGKPVTLSCSQTLNHNVMYWYQQKSSQAPKLLFHYYDKDFNNEADTPDNFQSRRPNTSFCFLDIRSPGLGDTAMYLCATSRGTGEQPQHFGDGTRLSIL.

The chain carries TRBV27 and TRBJ2-7, with D maybe TRBD2 (6 bases). V was clipped by 2 bases and J by 2 bases, with 10 bases between them. The V gene's germline CDR1 is MNHEY and CDR2 SMNVEV (reference sequence). The CDR3 length is 14 residues. The CDR3 sequence: CASSLGGWAYEQYF. DNA of the CDR3: TGTGCCAGCAGTTTAGGAGGGTGGGCCTACGAGCAGTACTTC.

V usage is TRBV29-1 and J usage is TRBJ2-3; D is possibly TRBD1 (6 bases). The germline CDR1 and CDR2 sequences are SQVTM and ANQGSEA. V lost 5 bases and J 1 base, leaving 22 bases between the germline ends. This CDR3 spans 17 amino acids. CDR3 sequence: CSVTGTSHVDGTDTQYF. The DNA for the CDR3 is TGCAGCGTTACCGGGACATCCCACGTCGATGGCACAGATACGCAGTATTTT.

The V call is TRBV10-2, the J call TRBJ2-5; 7 positions agree with TRBD1. Germline V gene lookup returns CDR1 WSHSY and CDR2 SAAADI. J was trimmed by 2 bases and V by 6 bases; bases with no gene match: 6. The CDR3 sequence is 14 residues long. The CDR3 DNA follows: TGCGCCAGCAGCCACCTGGGACAGCAAGAGACCCAGTACTTC. Translating it yields CASSHLGQQETQYF.

This clone occurred once. This sequence joins TRBV6-1 and TRBJ1-1; D is uncertain. The V end lost 10 bases, the J end lost 5 bases, and 14 bases lay between the germline ends. The CDR3 spans 12 residues. The germline V gene encodes CDR1 MNHNS and CDR2 SASEGT. The CDR3 coding sequence is TGTGCCACTTCTGACTGGGGAACTGAAGCTTTCTTT. Its translation is CATSDWGTEAFF.

In this sample, this clone turned up once. The rearrangement links TRBV27 to TRBJ2-1; 7 nucleotides agree with TRBD2. After removal of 3 bases from V and 5 bases from J, the junction contained 13 bases not matched to a gene. The CDR3 extends over 17 amino acids. CDR1 is MNHEY and CDR2 is SMNVEV in the germline V gene (reference sequence). The CDR3 coding sequence is TGTGCCAGCAGTTTTACTCCTCAGCGGGGCATTCACAATGAGCAGTTCTTC. Amino acid sequence: CASSFTPQRGIHNEQFF.

This clone was recorded only once. The chain combines TRBV9 with TRBJ2-3, with 12 bases that match TRBD2. The CDR3 runs 16 residues. Trimming at V came to 2 bases and at J to 3 bases, leaving 4 bases not matched to a gene. Germline V gene sequence: CDR1 SGDLS, CDR2 YYNGEE. The CDR3 region is CASSVPLAGGTDTQYF. DNA of the CDR3: TGTGCCAGCAGCGTCCCCCTAGCGGGGGGGACAGATACGCAGTATTTT.

The chain is built from TRBV4-1 and TRBJ2-5; 16 bases are shared with TRBD2. CDR3 length: 21 amino acids. J was trimmed by 2 bases and V by 3 bases; bases with no gene match: 15. Germline V lookup: CDR1 MGHRA, CDR2 YSYEKL. CDR3 amino acids: CASSHPTAGTSGGAEQETQYF. DNA of the CDR3: TGCGCCAGCAGCCATCCTACTGCCGGGACTAGCGGGGGGGCGGAACAAGAGACCCAGTACTTC.

The chain couples TRBV29-1 to TRBJ1-4; D uncertain. The germline V gene has CDR1 SQVTM and CDR2 ANQGSEA. There are 13 residues in the CDR3. V lost 2 bases and J 7 bases, leaving 11 bases between the germline ends. The CDR3, as DNA: TGCAGCGTTGAAAGGGTTCGGGGTGAAAAACTGTTTTTT. Translation: CSVERVRGEKLFF.

The V and J genes are TRBV6-6 and TRBJ2-5, with D hard to call. Germline-derived CDR1 and CDR2 are MNHNY and SVGAGI (reference sequence). Between the trimmed V and J ends, which lost 0 bases and 1 base, there was a span of 12 bases. The CDR3 runs 16 residues. The CDR3 DNA is TGTGCCAGCAGTTACTCGACTGAGATGATCCAAGAGACCCAGTACTTC. It codes for CASSYSTEMIQETQYF.